This is a list of T cell receptor beta chains from one sample in a study of T cell clones after liver transplantation. The assay was immunoSEQ multiplex PCR, and TCRdb's table has in-frame clones only and misses some. The table has tens of thousands of clones, around 84% seen once; the top ten hold about 2.5%. The sample was CD4+ T cells from blood, taken 24 months after liver transplant. All receptors come from a human patient who received a liver transplant. T cells may partly derive from the graft donor. CDR3s include the opening cysteine and the closing phenylalanine or tryptophan. D genes are given only for firm matches. Size values are once, few and many counts, or a class for expanded clones, and some rows have none.

CDR3	DNA	V	size	D	J
CASSLVGTLNTEAFF	TGTGCCAGCAGCTTGGTCGGGACGCTGAACACTGAAGCTTTCTTT	TRBV13	.	.	TRBJ1-1
CASTIRGTGELFF	TGTGCCAGTACCATCAGGGGGACCGGGGAGCTGTTTTTT	TRBV19	.	TRBD1	TRBJ2-2
CASSSAGGLIGGYTF	TGTGCCAGCAGCTCGGCAGGGGGCCTGATAGGTGGCTACACCTTC	TRBV5-5	.	TRBD1	TRBJ1-2
CASSLTGVWQPQHF	TGTGCCAGCAGTTTGACAGGGGTTTGGCAGCCCCAGCATTTT	TRBV6-5	once	TRBD1	TRBJ1-5
CASSGPLGSNQPQHF	TGTGCCAGCAGCGGGCCTTTGGGAAGCAATCAGCCCCAGCATTTT	TRBV2	.	.	TRBJ1-5
CASSVAGTGVNYGYTF	TGTGCCAGCAGCGTAGCGGGGACAGGGGTGAACTATGGCTACACCTTC	TRBV7-2	.	TRBD1	TRBJ1-2
CASSQQGSHEKLFF	TGTGCCAGCAGCCAACAGGGCTCGCATGAAAAACTGTTTTTT	TRBV27	.	.	TRBJ1-4
CASSQGGGAYNSPLHF	TGCGCCAGCAGCCAAGGAGGGGGCGCCTATAATTCACCCCTCCACTTT	TRBV4-3	.	TRBD1	TRBJ1-6
CASSLGDRGLGTGELFF	TGCGCCAGCAGCTTGGGCGACAGGGGGCTTGGCACCGGGGAGCTGTTTTTT	TRBV5-1	.	TRBD1	TRBJ2-2
CSVRTGYRETQYF	TGCAGCGTCCGTACAGGGTACCGAGAGACCCAGTACTTC	TRBV29-1	.	.	TRBJ2-5
CASSGTAGTSDTQYF	TGTGCCAGCAGCGGGACAGCGGGAACCTCAGATACGCAGTATTTT	TRBV5-4	.	.	TRBJ2-3
CASSQGVSYNSPLHF	TGCGCCAGCAGCCAAGGGGTTTCCTATAATTCACCCCTCCACTTT	TRBV4-1	once	.	TRBJ1-6
CASSLGPLRSTDTQYF	TGTGCCAGCAGCTTAGGGCCGTTACGGAGTACAGATACGCAGTATTTT	TRBV7-9	.	.	TRBJ2-3
CARSPRTRTRDVNQPQHF	TGTGCCAGAAGCCCGCGGACACGAACCCGGGATGTCAATCAGCCCCAGCATTTT	TRBV5-3	once	.	TRBJ1-5
CASSPGTIYSYNEQFF	TGTGCCAGCAGCCCTGGGACAATATACTCCTACAATGAGCAGTTCTTC	TRBV9	few	.	TRBJ2-1